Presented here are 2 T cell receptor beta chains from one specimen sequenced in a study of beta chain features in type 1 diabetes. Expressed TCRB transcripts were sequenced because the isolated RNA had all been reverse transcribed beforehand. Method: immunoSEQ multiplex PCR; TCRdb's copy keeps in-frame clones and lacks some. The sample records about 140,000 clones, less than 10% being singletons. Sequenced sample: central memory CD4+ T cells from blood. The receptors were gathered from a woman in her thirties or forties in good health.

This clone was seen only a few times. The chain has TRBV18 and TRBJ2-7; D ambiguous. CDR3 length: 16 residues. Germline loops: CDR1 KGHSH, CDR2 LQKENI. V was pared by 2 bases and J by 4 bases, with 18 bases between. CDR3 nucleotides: TGTGCCAGCTCACCAGGGTTGCCTAGTTCTGGTTACGAGCAGTACTTC. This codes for CASSPGLPSSGYEQYF.

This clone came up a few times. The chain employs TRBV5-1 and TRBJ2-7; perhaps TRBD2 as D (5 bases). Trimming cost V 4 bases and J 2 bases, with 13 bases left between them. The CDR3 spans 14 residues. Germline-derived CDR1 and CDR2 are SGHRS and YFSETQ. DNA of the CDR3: TGCGCCAGCAGCCCGGAGGCCTGGGCCTACGAGCAGTACTTC. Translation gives CASSPEAWAYEQYF.